This T cell receptor (beta chain) was found in a study of T cell changes during pregnancy in multiple sclerosis. Clones were sequenced by immunoSEQ multiplex PCR, and TCRdb holds only the in-frame ones, with some missing. The sample gives more than 70,000 clones, approximately 93% of which show up once; approximately 2.4% is in the top ten. V dropped 6 bases and J dropped 5; count of bases not matched to a gene: 9. Germline V lookup: CDR1 MGHRA, CDR2 YSYEKL. CDR3 length: 15 residues. The chain employs TRBV4-1 and TRBJ1-4; the match to TRBD1 covers 7 bases. This TCR came from a female donor with multiple sclerosis, enrolled in a pregnancy study. This material consisted of peripheral blood, taken in the second trimester of pregnancy. The CDR3: CASSRAGQINEKLFF. The CDR3 DNA follows: TGCGCCAGCAGTCGTGCGGGACAGATAAATGAAAAACTGTTTTTT.